This TCR beta chain was retrieved from a study of CD8+CD57+ T cells in acquired aplastic anemia. The CDR3 sequence is 13 residues long. Germline values: CDR1 SNHLY, CDR2 FYNNEI. The V end lost 10 bases, the J end lost 8 bases, and 20 bases lay between the germline ends. The template used for profiling TCR beta VDJ and CDR3 was genomic DNA. From the reads, TCRdb called clonotypes with MiXCR, one entry per CDR3 protein. The table lists approximately 220,000 distinct CDR3 sequences, approximately 50% of them singletons. All sequencing subjects had displayed CD8+CD57+ cell expansion on flow cytometry. The chain uses TRBV2 and TRBJ1-2, with D tentatively TRBD1 (6 bases). The origin of this receptor is a human donor with aplastic anemia. Sequenced sample: sorted CD4+, CD8+, or CD8+CD57+ T cells (not recorded which) from PBMCs. In DNA form, the CDR3 reads TGTGCCACGTCACCGGGACACGGCTACGGCTACACCTTC. This codes for CATSPGHGYGYTF.